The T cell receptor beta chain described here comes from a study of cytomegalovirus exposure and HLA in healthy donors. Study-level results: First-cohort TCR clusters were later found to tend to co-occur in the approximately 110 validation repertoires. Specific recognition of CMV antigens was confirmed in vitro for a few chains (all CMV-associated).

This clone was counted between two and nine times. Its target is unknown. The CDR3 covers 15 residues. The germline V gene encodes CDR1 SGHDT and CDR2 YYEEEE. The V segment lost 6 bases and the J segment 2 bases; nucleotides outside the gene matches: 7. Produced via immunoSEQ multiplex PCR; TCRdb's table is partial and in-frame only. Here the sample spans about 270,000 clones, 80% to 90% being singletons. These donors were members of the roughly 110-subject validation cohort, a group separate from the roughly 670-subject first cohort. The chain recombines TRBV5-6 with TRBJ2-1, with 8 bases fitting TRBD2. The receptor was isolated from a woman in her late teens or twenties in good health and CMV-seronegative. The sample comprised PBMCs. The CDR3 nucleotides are TGTGCCAGCATCCGAGCGGGAGAAACCTACAATGAGCAGTTCTTC. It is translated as CASIRAGETYNEQFF.